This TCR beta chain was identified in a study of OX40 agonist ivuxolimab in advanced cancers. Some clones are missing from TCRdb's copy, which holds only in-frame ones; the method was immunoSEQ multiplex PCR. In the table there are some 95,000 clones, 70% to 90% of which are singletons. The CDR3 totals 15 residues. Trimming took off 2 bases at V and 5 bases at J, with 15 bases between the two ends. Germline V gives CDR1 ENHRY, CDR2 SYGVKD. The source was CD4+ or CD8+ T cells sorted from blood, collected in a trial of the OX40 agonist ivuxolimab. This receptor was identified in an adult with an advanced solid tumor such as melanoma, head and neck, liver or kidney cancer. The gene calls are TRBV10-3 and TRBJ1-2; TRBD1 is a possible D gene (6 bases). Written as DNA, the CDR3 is TGTGCCATCAGTGAGCCTAACCGGGACATTTATGGCTACACCTTC. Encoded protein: CAISEPNRDIYGYTF.